These 26 T cell receptor beta chains share one sample of origin, sequenced in a study of T cell responses to AZD1222 COVID-19 vaccine (dated by TCRdb to the early 2020s). Libraries came from the immunoSEQ multiplex PCR assay. This immuneACCESS table, as held by TCRdb, lists in-frame sequences with V and J called but not all clones. Of the missing ones, under half trace to an unresolved V gene in checked studies; the others have no known cause. For this sample there are 100,000 or so clones; roughly 89% appear just once. The ten largest clones add up to under 4% of the sample. The intended sense of this specimen's time point label: baseline before first vaccination. Material: peripheral blood, obtained on day 0 of AZD1222 vaccination. All receptors derive from an adult in good health.

The rearrangement uses TRBV30 and TRBJ1-1, with 8 bases fitting TRBD1. There are 14 residues in the CDR3. V was clipped by 6 bases and J by 0 bases; unmatched bases: 6. In germline, CDR1 is GTSNPN, CDR2 SVGIG (reference sequence). The CDR3: CACQQGGMNTEAFF. The CDR3 region has the DNA TGTGCCTGCCAACAGGGGGGCATGAACACTGAAGCTTTCTTT. The full variable domain, with the rest looked up from reference TRBV30 and TRBJ1-1, is SQTIHQWPATLVQPVGSPLSLECTVEGTSNPNLYWYRQAAGRGLQLLFYSVGIGQISSEVPQNLSASRPQDRQFILSSKKLLLSDSGFYLCACQQGGMNTEAFFGQGTRLTVV.

This clone was detected a few times. The chain combines TRBV27 with TRBJ1-2; 7 nucleotides match TRBD1. The ends lost 5 bases at V and 3 bases at J; junction bases unmatched: 9. The V gene's germline CDR1 is MNHEY and CDR2 SMNVEV (reference sequence). CDR3 length equals 15 residues. The CDR3 nucleotides are TGTGCCAGCAGTCCTAGCCAGGGGGGTTACTATGGCTACACCTTC. It specifies CASSPSQGGYYGYTF.

The rearrangement joins TRBV2 to TRBJ2-1; 8 bases agree with TRBD2. Looked up from germline, CDR1 is SNHLY and CDR2 is FYNNEI. This CDR3 has 14 residues. With 7 bases clipped from V and 0 bases from J, the junction kept 2 bases outside the gene matches. CDR3 bases: TGTGCCAGCAAGGCGGGGGGCTCCTACAATGAGCAGTTCTTC. Protein product: CASKAGGSYNEQFF.

The chain links TRBV19 to TRBJ1-5; unclear D gene. Germline CDR1 and CDR2: LNHDA and SQIVND (reference sequence). The CDR3 contains 15 residues. Trimming took off 6 bases at V and 0 bases at J, with 12 bases between the two ends. The CDR3 DNA follows: TGTGCCAGTAGCCCCCATATTCGTAGCAATCAGCCCCAGCATTTT. Protein sequence: CASSPHIRSNQPQHF.

The chain couples TRBV27 to TRBJ1-6, with unresolved D. Trimming removed 3 bases at V and 4 bases at J, with 7 bases between. Germline CDR1 MNHEY, CDR2 SMNVEV (reference sequence). CDR3 length: 14 amino acids. CDR3 DNA: TGTGCCAGCAGTTTGGAGGGATATAATTCACCCCTCCACTTT. Translation gives CASSLEGYNSPLHF.

The rearrangement joins TRBV3-1 (or the pseudogene TRBV3-2) to TRBJ2-7, with D unclear. The CDR3 is 13 residues long. Per the germline V gene, CDR1 is LGHDT and CDR2 is YNNKEL (reference sequence). The V end lost 1 base, the J end lost 4 bases, and 8 bases lay between the germline ends. CDR3 amino acids: CASSQVPVYEQYF. The CDR3 nucleotides are TGTGCCAGCAGCCAAGTTCCAGTGTACGAGCAGTACTTC.

The chain is built from TRBV19 and TRBJ1-2; tentatively, D is TRBD1 (5 bases). Germline assignment: CDR1 LNHDA and CDR2 SQIVND (reference sequence). This CDR3 region has 14 residues. V dropped 1 base and J dropped 2 bases, with 8 bases sitting between them. The chain's CDR3 is CASSIGRGNYGYTF. In DNA form, the CDR3 reads TGTGCCAGTAGTATAGGGAGGGGAAACTATGGCTACACCTTC.

This chain joins TRBV19 and TRBJ1-6; 7 bases fit TRBD1. This CDR3 has 16 amino acids. V shed 2 bases and J 3 bases; nucleotides not matched to a gene: 4. The germline gives CDR1 LNHDA, CDR2 SQIVND (reference sequence). CDR3 amino acids: CASSINRGNYNSPLHF. The CDR3 bases are TGTGCCAGTAGTATAAACAGGGGAAACTATAATTCACCCCTCCACTTT.

This chain uses TRBV12-3 or TRBV12-4 with TRBJ1-5; TRBD1 agrees at 7 bases. This CDR3 is built from 13 residues. V was clipped by 5 bases and J by 11 bases; unmatched bases: 9. The CDR3 region has the DNA TGTGCCAGCAGTATCAACAGGGGCCCTTCCCAGCATTTT. Translating gives CASSINRGPSQHF.

The chain links TRBV6-5 to TRBJ1-1; possibly TRBD1 for D (5 bases). CDR3 length: 14 amino acids. In germline, CDR1 is MNHEY, CDR2 SVGAGI. Trimming pared 6 bases from V and 5 bases from J, leaving 16 bases between. The CDR3 nucleotides are TGTGCCAGCAGGCCCAGGGTGGTAGGGACTGAAGCTTTCTTT. Translation: CASRPRVVGTEAFF.

The chain uses TRBV4-3 and TRBJ2-7; 8 nucleotides line up with TRBD1. The V gene's germline CDR1 is LGHNA and CDR2 YSLEER. The length of the CDR3 is 18 residues. With 3 bases clipped from V and 6 bases from J, the junction kept 19 bases outside the gene matches. This chain's CDR3 is CASSQQRAGGYRVVEQYF. For the CDR3, the DNA is TGCGCCAGCAGCCAGCAACGGGCAGGGGGCTATCGGGTTGTCGAGCAGTACTTC.

The chain has TRBV9 and TRBJ1-5; D not certain. Germline assignment: CDR1 SGDLS and CDR2 YYNGEE. The CDR3 covers 14 residues. The V gene lost 0 bases and the J gene lost 5 bases, with 9 bases spanning the gap. The CDR3 sequence is CASSVGVNDQPQHF. CDR3 DNA: TGTGCCAGCAGCGTAGGGGTTAATGATCAGCCCCAGCATTTT.

This clone has just a few counts. J is TRBJ1-1 and V is TRBV13; no definite D call. Germline CDR1 and CDR2: PRHDT and FYEKMQ (reference sequence). V gave up 0 bases and J gave up 0 bases, with 2 bases separating them. The CDR3 length is 13 residues. CDR3 amino acids: CASSLGVNTEAFF. In DNA, the CDR3 is TGTGCCAGCAGCTTAGGAGTGAACACTGAAGCTTTCTTT.

The chain employs TRBV7-9 and TRBJ1-2, with D unclear. Germline lookup yields CDR1 SEHNR and CDR2 FQNEAQ (reference sequence). Trimming removed 5 bases from V and 8 bases from J, with 12 bases in between. This CDR3 has 12 amino acids. CDR3 DNA: TGTGCCAGCAGCCCAGTAGGGCTGGGCTACACCTTC. Protein product: CASSPVGLGYTF.

V and J are TRBV2 and TRBJ1-2; 10 bases are shared with TRBD1. The CDR3 runs to 12 residues. Trimming at V came to 8 bases and at J to 8 bases, leaving 5 bases not matched to a gene. From germline, CDR1 is SNHLY and CDR2 FYNNEI. The CDR3 DNA follows: TGTGCCAGCGGCGGACAGGGGGAAGGCTACACCTTC. Translating gives CASGGQGEGYTF.

The genes are TRBV6-2 or TRBV6-3 and TRBJ1-5, with unresolved D. CDR1 is MNHEY, CDR2 SVGEGT, per germline. Trimming removed 2 bases at V and 4 bases at J, with 9 bases between. The CDR3 length is 14 residues. Here the CDR3 reads CASSYLTVNQPQHF. The CDR3, as DNA: TGTGCCAGCAGTTACCTTACGGTAAATCAGCCCCAGCATTTT.

This chain uses TRBV5-1 with TRBJ2-1, with TRBD1 as a possible D gene (5 bases). CDR3 length equals 15 residues. Germline V gene data show CDR1 as SGHRS and CDR2 as YFSETQ. V lost 4 bases, J lost 5 bases, and 16 bases lay in between. The CDR3 region is CASSPPQGANNEQFF. CDR3 DNA: TGCGCCAGCAGCCCCCCCCAGGGTGCCAACAATGAGCAGTTCTTC.

The V call is TRBV21-1, the J call TRBJ2-4. TRBV21-1 is designated a pseudogene. The CDR3 has 17 residues. This chain's CDR3 is CASSKGCGRLAKNIQYF. The DNA of the CDR3 is TGTGCCAGCAGCAAAGGGTGTGGACGGCTAGCCAAAAACATTCAGTACTTC.

The rearrangement uses TRBV3-1 (or the pseudogene TRBV3-2) and TRBJ1-3; 7 bases line up with TRBD1. This CDR3 comprises 16 residues. With V trimmed by 4 bases and J by 2 bases, 8 bases remained unmatched. In germline, CDR1 is LGHDT, CDR2 YNNKEL (reference sequence). CDR3 amino acids: CASSLPYGTAGNTIYF. The DNA for the CDR3 is TGTGCCAGCAGCCTTCCCTACGGGACAGCTGGAAACACCATATATTTT.

Points on this clone: A junction end diverges from the germline sequence, so it may reflect a read error. CDR3 residues: CASSWDPQARDF. In nucleotides, the CDR3 is TGTGCCAGCAGCTGGGATCCCCAGGCCCGGGATTTC. The chain combines TRBV7-9 with TRBJ1-2; D is ambiguous. From germline, CDR1 is SEHNR and CDR2 FQNEAQ (reference sequence). CDR3 size: 12 residues.

The V and J genes are TRBV20-1 and TRBJ2-2; 9 nucleotides match TRBD1. With 3 bases clipped from V and 4 bases from J, the junction kept 15 bases outside the gene matches. Germline V gives CDR1 DFQATT, CDR2 SNEGSKA (reference sequence). The CDR3 extends over 18 amino acids. CDR3 sequence: CSASGRDRAPVGTGELFF. CDR3 DNA sequence: TGCAGTGCTAGTGGTCGGGACAGGGCGCCTGTGGGCACCGGGGAGCTGTTTTTT.

This clone has only one observation. The chain couples TRBV7-2 to TRBJ1-2, with 7 positions matching TRBD1. The CDR3 covers 12 residues. V lost 8 bases, J lost 5 bases, and 5 bases stayed unmatched. CDR1 and CDR2 (germline): SGHTA, FQGNSA. This chain's CDR3 is CASGQGVYGYTF. The CDR3 nucleotides are TGTGCCAGCGGCCAGGGGGTTTATGGCTACACCTTC.

This clone occurred once. The chain has TRBV19 and TRBJ2-2; D might be TRBD1 (5 bases). CDR1 and CDR2 from the germline V gene are LNHDA and SQIVND (reference sequence). CDR3 size: 14 residues. The V end lost 7 bases, the J end lost 1 base, and 10 bases lay between the germline ends. CDR3 amino acids: CASKGVENTGELFF. Here the CDR3 DNA reads TGTGCCAGTAAAGGGGTGGAGAACACCGGGGAGCTGTTTTTT.

The rearrangement uses TRBV6-5 and TRBJ1-1, with TRBD1 as a possible D gene (5 bases). This CDR3 has 11 residues. CDR1 is MNHEY and CDR2 is SVGAGI in the germline V gene. V was cut by 4 bases and J by 10 bases, with 10 bases left in between. The CDR3 DNA is TGTGCCAGCAGTTCCCAGGGTGGAGCTTTCTTT. This sequence encodes CASSSQGGAFF.

This clone came up many times. The chain links TRBV6-4 to TRBJ2-3; 7 bases align to TRBD1. The V gene end was trimmed by 3 bases and the J gene end by 4 bases; junction bases not matched to a gene: 7. This CDR3 has 15 residues. Germline CDR1 MRHNA, CDR2 SNTAGT. Here the CDR3 reads CASSDGQGEADTQYF. The CDR3 bases are TGTGCCAGCAGTGATGGGCAGGGGGAAGCAGATACGCAGTATTTT.

V usage is TRBV18 and J usage is TRBJ1-6; 7 bases are shared with TRBD1. The CDR3 spans 15 residues. Germline V gene lookup returns CDR1 KGHSH and CDR2 LQKENI. V gave up 5 bases and J gave up 12 bases; unmatched junction bases: 13. DNA for the CDR3: TGTGCCAGCTCAACAGGACAGGTGGCAGGAGTACCCCTCCACTTT. It yields the protein CASSTGQVAGVPLHF. The full variable domain, completed using reference TRBV18 and TRBJ1-6, is NAGVMQNPRHLVRRRGQEARLRCSPMKGHSHVYWYRQLPEEGLKFMVYLQKENIIDESGMPKERFSAEFPKEGPSILRIQQVVRGDSAAYFCASSTGQVAGVPLHFGNGTRLTVT.